These 32 T cell receptor beta chains were all obtained from the same sample, sequenced in a study of T cell responses to AZD1222 COVID-19 vaccine (dated by TCRdb to about 2021). Receptor libraries were prepared by the immunoSEQ multiplex PCR assay. Imported from immuneACCESS, the table was reduced by TCRdb to in-frame sequences with V and J called. These copies leave out some clones; in studies compared against another copy, an unresolved V gene accounts for under half, and the cause of the remainder is not known. Recorded for this sample are 200,000 or so clones; under 95% of them occurred a single time. Jointly, the top ten make up over 0.95% of the sample. Interpreted using the paper, the time point label stands for: baseline before first vaccination. Interpreted using the paper, the treatment or condition label stands for: meningococcal conjugate vaccine given as trial control. Specimen: peripheral blood, collected on day 0 of MenACWY control vaccination. These receptors all stem from an adult in good health.

The chain carries TRBV6-5 and TRBJ2-1; TRBD1 aligns across 7 bases. Germline V lookup: CDR1 MNHEY, CDR2 SVGAGI. The ends lost 0 bases at V and 2 bases at J; junction bases unmatched: 1. This CDR3 region has 15 residues. CDR3 DNA: TGTGCCAGCAGTTACTCGACAGGGCCCTACAATGAGCAGTTCTTC. This translates into CASSYSTGPYNEQFF.

J is TRBJ1-2 and V is TRBV7-9; TRBD1 aligns across 9 bases. The germline V gene encodes CDR1 SEHNR and CDR2 FQNEAQ (reference sequence). This CDR3 has 16 amino acids. Trimming removed 5 bases from V and 7 bases from J; junction bases left unmatched: 14. CDR3 coding DNA: TGTGCCAGCAGCCCGCCGGGACAGGGCGCGTCGAGTGGCTACACCTTC. Amino acid sequence: CASSPPGQGASSGYTF.

V gene TRBV7-2 combines with J gene TRBJ2-7, with D uncertain. The V end lost 3 bases, the J end lost 0 bases, and 9 bases lay between the germline ends. Germline V CDR1 and CDR2: SGHTA, FQGNSA. The CDR3 runs to 14 residues. The CDR3 region has the DNA TGTGCCAGCAGCTTCCCCCCTTTCTCCTACGAGCAGTACTTC. It yields the protein CASSFPPFSYEQYF.

The genes are TRBV6-5 and TRBJ2-4; D is perhaps TRBD2 (6 bases). The ends were cut back, 6 bases at V and 5 bases at J, with 17 bases in the middle. There are 15 residues in the CDR3. The germline gives CDR1 MNHEY, CDR2 SVGAGI. The CDR3 DNA sequence: TGTGCCAGCAGGACACTGGGACTTAGGCAAAACATTCAGTACTTC. As protein: CASRTLGLRQNIQYF.

There are a few counts of this clone. The rearrangement links TRBV12-3 or TRBV12-4 to TRBJ2-2, with D maybe TRBD1 (5 bases). V was pared by 6 bases and J by 6 bases, with 11 bases between. The CDR3 spans 13 residues. The CDR3 loop is CASSLDRAGELFF. The CDR3 DNA reads TGTGCCAGCAGCCTCGACAGAGCCGGGGAGCTGTTTTTT.

The V and J genes are TRBV6-5 and TRBJ1-5; D not resolved. The CDR3 sequence is 15 residues long. The V gene lost 0 bases and the J gene lost 0 bases, with 6 bases spanning the gap. Germline V lookup: CDR1 MNHEY, CDR2 SVGAGI. The CDR3 DNA sequence: TGTGCCAGCAGTTACTCGCGAGTTAGCAATCAGCCCCAGCATTTT. It is translated as CASSYSRVSNQPQHF.

In its sample, this clone was seen a few times. The chain has TRBV28 and TRBJ1-5; perhaps TRBD1 as D (5 bases). With 6 bases removed from V and 6 bases from J, the gap between germline ends came to 12 bases. Germline loops: CDR1 MDHEN, CDR2 SYDVKM. The CDR3 consists of 13 residues. The CDR3 region has the DNA TGTGCCAGCAGGGGGGTTAGCGGTCAGCCCCAGCATTTT. This gives the protein CASRGVSGQPQHF.

The chain couples TRBV12-3 or TRBV12-4 to TRBJ1-4; 9 bases are a match to TRBD1. V was clipped by 7 bases and J by 8 bases; unmatched bases: 5. This CDR3 comprises 13 residues. The DNA for the CDR3 is TGTGCCAGCAAGGGACAGGGTCGAGAAAAACTGTTTTTT. Amino acid sequence: CASKGQGREKLFF.

The J gene is TRBJ2-2, the V gene TRBV7-3; the match to TRBD2 covers 8 bases. The V gene end was trimmed by 4 bases and the J gene end by 2 bases; junction bases not matched to a gene: 6. Germline values: CDR1 SGHTA, CDR2 FQGTGA. The CDR3 extends over 16 amino acids. The CDR3 bases are TGTGCCAGCAGCTCTAGCGGGTCCCTAAACACCGGGGAGCTGTTTTTT. Encoded protein: CASSSSGSLNTGELFF.

V is TRBV6-5 and J is TRBJ1-2, with a tentative D call TRBD1 (6 bases). Trimming removed 6 bases at V and 4 bases at J, with 15 bases between. The length of the CDR3 is 14 residues. Looked up from germline, CDR1 is MNHEY and CDR2 is SVGAGI. The CDR3 nucleotides are TGTGCCAGCAGACCGAATAGGGGGGGCTATGGCTACACCTTC. Amino acid sequence: CASRPNRGGYGYTF.

J is TRBJ1-1 and V is TRBV5-4; maybe TRBD1 (5 bases). In germline, CDR1 is SGHNT, CDR2 YYREEE (reference sequence). The V end was cut by 0 bases, the J end by 5 bases, with 11 bases between. This CDR3 has 14 residues. The CDR3 sequence is CASSLEGVGTEAFF. The CDR3 bases are TGTGCCAGCAGCTTGGAAGGGGTTGGTACTGAAGCTTTCTTT.

The chain recombines TRBV7-2 with TRBJ1-1; the D is unclear. The length of the CDR3 is 13 residues. Per germline, CDR1 SGHTA and CDR2 FQGNSA. V gave up 5 bases and J gave up 1 base, with 8 bases separating them. CDR3 sequence reads: CASSLQTNTEAFF. The CDR3 region has the DNA TGTGCCAGCAGCCTACAGACGAACACTGAAGCTTTCTTT. Full variable domain (rest looked up from reference TRBV7-2 and TRBJ1-1): GAGVSQSPSNKVTEKGKDVELRCDPISGHTALYWYRQSLGQGLEFLIYFQGNSAPDKSGLPSDRFSAERTGGSVSTLTIQRTQQEDSAVYLCASSLQTNTEAFFGQGTRLTVV.

The CDR3 is CASGPRWDEQFF. The CDR3 bases are TGCGCCAGCGGCCCTCGTTGGGATGAGCAGTTCTTC. The chain joins TRBV10-1 to TRBJ2-1; D is unclear. Trimming took off 8 bases at V and 8 bases at J, with 13 bases between the two ends. Looked up from germline, CDR1 is WNHNN and CDR2 is SYGVQD (reference sequence). This CDR3 region has 12 residues.

This chain uses TRBV18 with TRBJ1-2, with a weak D call TRBD1 (6 bases). The CDR3 covers 13 residues. Germline V gives CDR1 KGHSH, CDR2 LQKENI. Trimming removed 6 bases at V and 6 bases at J, with 14 bases between. CDR3 bases: TGTGCCAGCTCGCCCGAGGGGGGGCATGGCTACACCTTC. Protein product: CASSPEGGHGYTF.

CDR3 residues: CASSWTGWDEQFF. CDR3 bases: TGTGCCAGCAGCTGGACAGGGTGGGATGAGCAGTTCTTC. The chain combines TRBV11-2 with TRBJ2-1; 8 nucleotides align to TRBD1. The CDR3 spans 13 residues. CDR1 SGHAT and CDR2 FQNNGV come from the germline V gene. The J segment lost 8 bases and the V segment lost 4 bases, leaving 4 bases of the junction unmatched.

The chain couples TRBV2 to TRBJ2-5; no firm D call. Germline V gene lookup returns CDR1 SNHLY and CDR2 FYNNEI. The CDR3 length is 15 residues. Trimming shortened V by 3 bases and J by 0 bases, and 11 bases separated the two germline ends. The CDR3 DNA reads TGTGCCAGCAGTGACCTGGGCCAGAACCAAGAGACCCAGTACTTC. Residues: CASSDLGQNQETQYF.

The chain links TRBV5-4 to TRBJ2-1; TRBD2 agrees at 11 bases. The germline V gene has CDR1 SGHNT and CDR2 YYREEE (reference sequence). With 3 bases clipped from V and 7 bases from J, the junction kept 6 bases outside the gene matches. This CDR3 is 15 amino acids long. The CDR3 here is CASSSRLAGRNEQFF. For the CDR3, the DNA is TGTGCCAGCAGCTCAAGACTAGCGGGGAGGAATGAGCAGTTCTTC.

The chain employs TRBV5-4 and TRBJ2-7, with D perhaps TRBD2 (6 bases). Germline lookup yields CDR1 SGHNT and CDR2 YYREEE (reference sequence). Trimming removed 3 bases from V and 4 bases from J, with 11 bases in between. CDR3 length equals 13 residues. The CDR3 here is CASSWDLKYEQYF. The CDR3 bases are TGTGCCAGCAGCTGGGACTTAAAGTACGAGCAGTACTTC.

V and J are TRBV29-1 and TRBJ1-4; 8 bases agree with TRBD1. V lost 4 bases to trimming and J lost 3 bases; unmatched junction nucleotides: 7. CDR3 length: 15 residues. Germline CDR1 reads SQVTM; CDR2 reads ANQGSEA. The CDR3 nucleotides read TGCAGCGTTGTTGCGCAGGGGGCTTCTAATGAAAAACTGTTTTTT. Protein: CSVVAQGASNEKLFF.

This clone appeared once. V and J are TRBV3-1 (or the pseudogene TRBV3-2) and TRBJ1-1; D is ambiguous. Germline V gene data show CDR1 as LGHDT and CDR2 as YNNKEL (reference sequence). The CDR3 sequence is 14 residues long. V lost 0 bases and J lost 6, with 11 bases in between. CDR3 loop: CASSQEPELPEAFF. The CDR3 nucleotides read TGTGCCAGCAGCCAAGAACCAGAACTCCCTGAAGCTTTCTTT.

J is TRBJ1-2 and V is TRBV6-5; D may be TRBD1 (6 bases). The CDR3 covers 15 residues. V dropped 6 bases and J dropped 4 bases, with 18 bases sitting between them. The germline V gene encodes CDR1 MNHEY and CDR2 SVGAGI. This CDR3 is CASSREGGSAYGYTF. The DNA for the CDR3 is TGTGCCAGCAGCCGGGAGGGGGGTTCGGCCTATGGCTACACCTTC.

The CDR3 reads CASSSWKSNQPQHF. CDR3 nucleotide sequence: TGTGCCAGCAGTTCTTGGAAATCCAATCAGCCCCAGCATTTT. The chain joins TRBV28 to TRBJ1-5; D ambiguous. The CDR3 is made up of 14 amino acids. Germline CDR1 and CDR2: MDHEN and SYDVKM. Trimming stripped 4 bases from V and 3 bases from J, with 10 bases between.

The rearrangement uses TRBV12-3 or TRBV12-4 and TRBJ1-2, with a tentative D call TRBD1 (5 bases). The length of the CDR3 is 13 residues. The V end was cut by 4 bases, the J end by 1 base, with 7 bases between. CDR3 residues: CASSYGGNYGYTF. The CDR3 nucleotides read TGTGCCAGCAGTTATGGGGGTAACTATGGCTACACCTTC.

The rearrangement uses TRBV6-5 and TRBJ1-4; tentative D call: TRBD1 (6 bases). V was cut by 6 bases and J by 1 base, with 12 bases left in between. CDR1 is MNHEY, CDR2 SVGAGI, per germline. This CDR3 spans 15 amino acids. This CDR3 is CASRIQGRTNEKLFF. CDR3 nucleotides: TGTGCCAGCAGGATACAGGGTCGAACTAATGAAAAACTGTTTTTT.

Written as DNA, the CDR3 is TGTGCCAGCAGTTTAATTGGACAGGTCGCTAACACTGAAGCTTTCTTT. Amino acid sequence: CASSLIGQVANTEAFF. The V gene is TRBV27, the J gene TRBJ1-1; 7 nucleotides line up with TRBD1. V was pared by 2 bases and J by 2 bases, with 8 bases of the junction left unmatched. CDR1 and CDR2 (germline): MNHEY, SMNVEV (reference sequence). The CDR3 runs to 16 residues.

J is TRBJ1-2 and V is TRBV30, with D possibly being TRBD1 (5 bases). Germline V CDR1 and CDR2: GTSNPN, SVGIG (reference sequence). This CDR3 is built from 13 residues. Trimming removed 2 bases at V and 4 bases at J, with 11 bases between. The CDR3 region is CAWSRRGAYGYTF. The DNA of the CDR3 is TGTGCCTGGAGTCGGAGGGGCGCCTATGGCTACACCTTC.

The chain carries TRBV2 and TRBJ2-1; D is unclear. Per the germline V gene, CDR1 is SNHLY and CDR2 is FYNNEI. V was trimmed by 8 bases and J by 4 bases, leaving 9 bases between them. The CDR3 length is 12 residues. CDR3 region: CASGWQYNEQFF. The CDR3 DNA reads as TGTGCCAGCGGGTGGCAGTACAATGAGCAGTTCTTC.

This clone has only one observation. The chain combines TRBV5-1 with TRBJ2-1, with D hard to call. In germline, CDR1 is SGHRS, CDR2 YFSETQ. Trimming left V 0 bases short and J 0 bases short, with 4 bases between. This CDR3 contains 14 residues. The CDR3 nucleotides read TGCGCCAGCAGCTTGGAAGACTCCTACAATGAGCAGTTCTTC. Amino acids: CASSLEDSYNEQFF.

This clone has only one observation. This chain connects TRBV12-5 to TRBJ1-1; TRBD1 might be the D (5 bases). Trimming pared 8 bases from V and 0 bases from J, leaving 10 bases between. CDR3 size: 13 residues. Germline V CDR1 and CDR2: LGHNT, FRNRAP. DNA for the CDR3: TGTGCTAGTCGGGGGTCTGTGAACACTGAAGCTTTCTTT. It is translated as CASRGSVNTEAFF.

This clone has just one count. The rearrangement links TRBV6-5 to TRBJ2-1; D remains unclear. V lost 4 bases, J lost 3 bases, and 7 bases lay in between. This CDR3 spans 13 amino acids. Germline assignment: CDR1 MNHEY and CDR2 SVGAGI. In DNA, the CDR3 is TGTGCCAGCAGTTTTTCTGTCTACAATGAGCAGTTCTTC. This codes for CASSFSVYNEQFF.

The rearrangement links TRBV4-2 to TRBJ1-2, with a weak D call TRBD1 (5 bases). Germline CDR1 LGHNA, CDR2 YNFKEQ. This CDR3 has 16 residues. V shed 0 bases and J shed 0 bases, with 11 bases lying between them. CDR3 sequence: CASSQDFGDSNYGYTF. The CDR3 nucleotides are TGTGCCAGCAGCCAAGATTTCGGGGACTCTAACTATGGCTACACCTTC.

J is TRBJ1-1 and V is TRBV9; maybe TRBD1 (6 bases). Germline V gene data show CDR1 as SGDLS and CDR2 as YYNGEE. V lost 3 bases to trimming and J lost 10 bases, with 16 bases between them. The CDR3 extends over 13 amino acids. Written as DNA, the CDR3 is TGTGCCAGCAGCGAAGCCCCAGGGGCGGGAGCTTTCTTT. This sequence encodes CASSEAPGAGAFF.